Listed below are T cell receptor beta chains from one sample, sequenced in a study of control samples from healthy donors and cancer patients. Repertoires were generated with immunoSEQ multiplex PCR, while TCRdb's copy carries only in-frame clones and drops some. This table has about 140,000 clones, about nine tenths appearing once. Sequenced sample: blood. These receptors were taken from a woman under 40 in good health. CDR3s include the opening cysteine and the closing phenylalanine or tryptophan. D genes are given only for firm matches. Clone sizes are given selectively: once, few, many, or a class where the clone is expanded.

size,D,J,V,DNA,CDR3
NA,TRBD2,TRBJ2-1,TRBV5-1,TGCGCCAGCAGCTTGGGGACTAGCGGGATTGGTTTGGGTGAGCAGTTCTTC,CASSLGTSGIGLGEQFF
NA,NA,TRBJ1-6,TRBV28,TGTGCCAGCAGTGGTGGTAGCTCCTATAATTCACCCCTCCACTTT,CASSGGSSYNSPLHF
NA,NA,TRBJ2-1,TRBV13,TGTGCCAGCAGCTTGACCTCCGAGAGTGAGCAGTTCTTC,CASSLTSESEQFF
NA,TRBD1,TRBJ1-5,TRBV3-1/TRBV3-2,TGTGCCGCCGGACAGGGAAATCAGCCCCAGCATTTT,CAAGQGNQPQHF
NA,TRBD1,TRBJ2-1,TRBV10-2,TGCGCCAGCAGTCCGGGACAGGGGGCTGGATACAATGAGCAGTTCTTC,CASSPGQGAGYNEQFF
NA,NA,TRBJ1-4,TRBV19,TGTGCCAGTAGTTCGGGAAATTATAATGAAAAACTGTTTTTT,CASSSGNYNEKLFF
NA,NA,TRBJ2-5,TRBV6-6,TGTGCCAGCAGTTACTCGAGTGACCAGTACTTC,CASSYSSDQYF
NA,NA,TRBJ2-5,TRBV13,TGTGCCAGCAGCTTTGGACCTGCTGAAGAGACCCAGTACTTC,CASSFGPAEETQYF
NA,NA,TRBJ2-2,TRBV5-1,TGCGCCAGCAGCCTCCAAAATCAGCGGAACACCGGGGAGCTGTTTTTT,CASSLQNQRNTGELFF
NA,TRBD1,TRBJ1-1,TRBV28,TGTGCCAGCACCCTCAGGACAGGCTCGGAAGCTTTCTTT,CASTLRTGSEAFF
NA,NA,TRBJ1-4,TRBV6-1,TGTGCCAGCAGTGCCCGTGGGCGTGGCGCAACTAATGAAAAACTGTTTTTT,CASSARGRGATNEKLFF
NA,NA,TRBJ2-5,TRBV7-9,TGTGCCAGCAGCGACTGGCAAGACAGTCAAGAGACCCAGTACTTC,CASSDWQDSQETQYF
once,NA,TRBJ1-5,TRBV28,TGTGCCAGCAGTGTGGAAACGGCAGGGCAGCCCCAGCATTTT,CASSVETAGQPQHF
once,NA,TRBJ1-2,TRBV27,TGTGCCAGCAGTTTTAGTGGCGATGGCTACACCTTC,CASSFSGDGYTF
many,NA,TRBJ1-5,TRBV27,TGTGCCAGCAGCCCTAAGGGAGTTTATAGCAATCAGCCCCAGCATTTT,CASSPKGVYSNQPQHF
NA,NA,TRBJ1-1,TRBV7-9,TGTGCCAGCAGCTTAGGTCCGGGGGAAGCTTTCTTT,CASSLGPGEAFF
NA,NA,TRBJ1-1,TRBV19,TGTGCCAGTAGACCTCGAGGGGCGGTCACTGAAGCTTTCTTT,CASRPRGAVTEAFF
NA,TRBD1,TRBJ2-5,TRBV28,TGTGCCAGCAGTTTAGGTGGGACAGGAGAACAAGAGACCCAGTACTTC,CASSLGGTGEQETQYF
NA,TRBD2,TRBJ2-1,TRBV7-9,TGTGCCAGCAGCTTAGCGATCTCGGGGACTAGCGGGCGAAATGAGCAGTTCTTC,CASSLAISGTSGRNEQFF
once,TRBD1,TRBJ2-1,TRBV2,TGTGCCAGCACGCAGGGGGCGAGACCTAAGCAGTTCTTC,CASTQGARPKQFF
NA,TRBD2,TRBJ2-7,TRBV5-5,TGTGCCAGCAGCTTGTTCCCCGGGACTAGCGGGTACGAGCAGTACTTC,CASSLFPGTSGYEQYF
once,TRBD1,TRBJ1-6,TRBV7-6,TGTGCCAGCAGCTTAGTGGGGGACAGCGATCACTATAATTCACCCCTCCACTTT,CASSLVGDSDHYNSPLHF
NA,TRBD1,TRBJ2-5,TRBV13,TGTGCCAGCAGCTTAGGGACAGGGGCACAGACCCAGTACTTC,CASSLGTGAQTQYF
NA,NA,TRBJ2-7,TRBV7-8,TGTGCCAGCAGCAAAGACCGGGGCCCCTTGAACGAGCAGTACTTC,CASSKDRGPLNEQYF
NA,TRBD1,TRBJ2-7,TRBV6-5,TGTGCCAGCAGTCTGCTGGGACAGGGCTACGAGCAGTACTTC,CASSLLGQGYEQYF
NA,NA,TRBJ2-5,TRBV19,TGTGCCAGTAGTATAGAGTCCGTGGGGACCCAGTACTTC,CASSIESVGTQYF
NA,TRBD2,TRBJ2-7,TRBV7-9,TGTGCCAGCAGCTTCGGACTAGTCTACGAGCAGTACTTC,CASSFGLVYEQYF
NA,NA,TRBJ1-5,TRBV2,TGTGCCAGCAGGGGGCCCGGGAGTAGCAATCAGCCCCAGCATTTT,CASRGPGSSNQPQHF
once,NA,TRBJ1-1,TRBV19,TGTGCCAGTAGGGGGGCTTACATGAACACTGAAGCTTTCTTT,CASRGAYMNTEAFF
NA,TRBD1,TRBJ1-5,TRBV10-3,TGTGCCGCGACGACAGGGGACAATCAGCCCCAGCATTTT,CAATTGDNQPQHF
NA,TRBD1,TRBJ1-2,TRBV19,TGTGCCAGTACCCCCGAGACAGGGGGCGTCTATGGCTACACCTTC,CASTPETGGVYGYTF
NA,NA,TRBJ2-1,TRBV20-1,TGCAGTGCTAGTGTACGTCTCTTTCGTCTTTACAATGAGCAGTTCTTC,CSASVRLFRLYNEQFF
NA,TRBD1,TRBJ1-5,TRBV19,TGTGCCAGTATCGGGTCCAGGGGGAGGCAGCCCCAGCATTTT,CASIGSRGRQPQHF
NA,NA,TRBJ1-5,TRBV6-1,TGTGCCAGCAGTGAAGCGGTGGAGGCAGGGCGTCAGCCCCAGCATTTT,CASSEAVEAGRQPQHF
NA,TRBD2,TRBJ2-1,TRBV19,TGTGCCAGTAGTAGCCCGGGACTAGGTCCCTACAATGAGCAGTTCTTC,CASSSPGLGPYNEQFF
few,NA,TRBJ1-4,TRBV6-6,TGTGCCACCAACACCCCGGGTGGTAATGAAAAACTGTTTTTT,CATNTPGGNEKLFF
NA,NA,TRBJ1-3,TRBV19,TGTGCCAGTAGTACATATACTCCTGGAAACACCATATATTTT,CASSTYTPGNTIYF
NA,NA,TRBJ1-2,TRBV28,TGTGCCAGCAGTTTACCGGGGGGCGGCTATGGCTACACCTTC,CASSLPGGGYGYTF
few,TRBD1,TRBJ1-1,TRBV28,TGTGCCAGCAGTTCACACCCCCTCAACAGGGGAGAGCGCTTT,CASSSHPLNRGERF
NA,NA,TRBJ2-7,TRBV28,TGTGCCAGCAGCCAAAGTCGACGGGACTCCTACGAGCAGTACTTC,CASSQSRRDSYEQYF